Listed here are 28 T cell receptor beta chains from one sample, sequenced in a study of OX40 agonist ivuxolimab in advanced cancers. The data were produced by immunoSEQ multiplex PCR, yet TCRdb's version contains in-frame clones alone and is incomplete. The sample lists 50,000 to 55,000 clones; approximately 75% were seen once. This sample comprised CD4+ or CD8+ T cells sorted from blood, obtained in a trial of the OX40 agonist ivuxolimab. The receptors derive from an adult with an advanced solid tumor such as melanoma, head and neck, liver or kidney cancer.

The chain couples TRBV10-1 to TRBJ2-3; D is undetermined. The V gene lost 5 bases and the J gene lost 6 bases, with 12 bases spanning the gap. Germline CDR1 is WNHNN and CDR2 is SYGVQD (reference sequence). The CDR3 length is 13 residues. CDR3 in DNA: TGCGCCAGCAGTCACAAGCAGGCCGATACGCAGTATTTT. This sequence encodes CASSHKQADTQYF.

The gene calls are TRBV11-2 and TRBJ1-4, with 7 bases aligning to TRBD1. The V segment lost 3 bases and the J segment 5 bases; nucleotides outside the gene matches: 3. The CDR3 has 14 residues. Germline loops: CDR1 SGHAT, CDR2 FQNNGV. CDR3 residues: CASSLDRRNEKLFF. In DNA form, the CDR3 reads TGTGCCAGCAGCTTGGACAGGAGGAATGAAAAACTGTTTTTT. Based on the CDR3 plus reference TRBV11-2 and TRBJ1-4, the full variable domain is EAGVAQSPRYKIIEKRQSVAFWCNPISGHATLYWYQQILGQGPKLLIQFQNNGVVDDSQLPKDRFSAERLKGVDSTLKIQPAKLEDSAVYLCASSLDRRNEKLFFGSGTQLSVL.

The rearrangement uses TRBV5-5 and TRBJ2-4, with 11 positions matching TRBD1. The CDR3 covers 17 residues. CDR1 is SGHKS, CDR2 YYEKEE, per germline (reference sequence). V was clipped by 1 base and J by 2 bases; unmatched bases: 5. The CDR3 bases are TGTGCCAGCAGCTTGTGGGGACAGGGGGGAACCAAAAACATTCAGTACTTC. It encodes CASSLWGQGGTKNIQYF. Together with reference TRBV5-5 and TRBJ2-4, the CDR3 gives the full variable domain: DAGVTQSPTHLIKTRGQQVTLRCSPISGHKSVSWYQQVLGQGPQFIFQYYEKEERGRGNFPDRFSARQFPNYSSELNVNALLLGDSALYLCASSLWGQGGTKNIQYFGAGTRLSVL.

The chain links TRBV11-2 to TRBJ2-5; 11 bases are a match to TRBD1. Germline-derived CDR1 and CDR2 are SGHAT and FQNNGV. The V and J ends lost 4 bases and 1 base, in that order; junction bases with no gene match: 5. The CDR3 extends over 16 amino acids. The CDR3 nucleotides are TGTGCCAGCAGCTCCCAGGGACAGGGGGGCCAAGAGACCCAGTACTTC. Its translation: CASSSQGQGGQETQYF.

This rearrangement joins TRBV5-6 to TRBJ2-7; D ambiguous. V dropped 6 bases and J dropped 1 base, with 8 bases sitting between them. Germline loops: CDR1 SGHDT, CDR2 YYEEEE. This CDR3 is 12 amino acids long. Here the CDR3 DNA reads TGTGCCAGCATGGCAGGATCCTACGAGCAGTACTTC. Residues: CASMAGSYEQYF.

The V gene is TRBV19, the J gene TRBJ1-3; D is unclear. CDR1 is LNHDA, CDR2 SQIVND, per germline (reference sequence). This CDR3 comprises 13 residues. The V end was cut by 5 bases, the J end by 7 bases, with 12 bases between. CDR3 nucleotides: TGTGCCAGTAGTGAAGGTTTCTCGAACACCATATATTTT. Protein: CASSEGFSNTIYF. Filled out from reference TRBV19 and TRBJ1-3, the complete variable domain reads DGGITQSPKYLFRKEGQNVTLSCEQNLNHDAMYWYRQDPGQGLRLIYYSQIVNDFQKGDIAEGYSVSREKKESFPLTVTSAQKNPTAFYLCASSEGFSNTIYFGEGSWLTVV.

J is TRBJ2-1 and V is TRBV7-9, with D perhaps given as TRBD1 or TRBD2 (6 bases each). V shed 7 bases and J shed 9 bases, with 22 bases lying between them. CDR3 length: 15 amino acids. Germline V CDR1 and CDR2: SEHNR, FQNEAQ (reference sequence). The CDR3 sequence: CASTRNWGAIGEQFF. As DNA, the CDR3 is TGTGCCAGCACCAGAAACTGGGGGGCTATCGGTGAGCAGTTCTTC.

V and J are TRBV6-5 and TRBJ2-5, with TRBD1 identical over 11 bases. CDR1 MNHEY and CDR2 SVGAGI come from the germline V gene. V was pared by 6 bases and J by 5 bases, with 5 bases of the junction left unmatched. The CDR3 is made up of 14 amino acids. The CDR3 loop is CASRGQGAFETQYF. Here the CDR3 DNA reads TGTGCCAGCAGAGGACAGGGGGCTTTTGAGACCCAGTACTTC.

The chain uses TRBV19 and TRBJ2-1, with 7 nucleotides matching TRBD1. Germline V gene data show CDR1 as LNHDA and CDR2 as SQIVND (reference sequence). Trimming removed 6 bases from V and 5 bases from J; junction bases left unmatched: 7. CDR3 size: 14 residues. The CDR3 sequence: CASREQGENNEQFF. The CDR3 nucleotides read TGTGCCAGTAGGGAGCAGGGGGAGAACAATGAGCAGTTCTTC.

This clone was counted between two and nine times. Here the CDR3 reads CASSLAPDRFGEQYF. The CDR3, as DNA: TGCGCCAGCAGCTTGGCCCCAGACAGATTCGGCGAGCAGTACTTC. The chain uses TRBV5-1 and TRBJ2-7; D is perhaps TRBD1 (5 bases). Per germline, CDR1 SGHRS and CDR2 YFSETQ. Trimming removed 0 bases from V and 6 bases from J, with 16 bases in between. The CDR3 has 15 amino acids. Looking up the rest from reference TRBV5-1 and TRBJ2-7 gives the full variable domain: KAGVTQTPRYLIKTRGQQVTLSCSPISGHRSVSWYQQTPGQGLQFLFEYFSETQRNKGNFPGRFSGRQFSNSRSEMNVSTLELGDSALYLCASSLAPDRFGEQYFGPGTRLTVT.

The chain has TRBV25-1 and TRBJ1-4; D is uncertain. Looked up from germline, CDR1 is MGHDK and CDR2 is SYGVNS. V lost 5 bases and J lost 8, with 15 bases in between. The CDR3 has 14 residues. CDR3 sequence reads: CASSTTREAEKLFF. The CDR3 coding sequence is TGTGCCAGCAGTACTACCCGGGAGGCGGAAAAACTGTTTTTT. Together with reference TRBV25-1 and TRBJ1-4, the CDR3 gives the full variable domain: EADIYQTPRYLVIGTGKKITLECSQTMGHDKMYWYQQDPGMELHLIHYSYGVNSTEKGDLSSESTVSRIRTEHFPLTLESARPSHTSQYLCASSTTREAEKLFFGSGTQLSVL.

The rearrangement joins TRBV28 to TRBJ1-5; D is unclear. Deletions cut 3 bases from V and 7 bases from J, with 19 bases between. In germline, CDR1 is MDHEN, CDR2 SYDVKM. This CDR3 is built from 16 residues. In DNA, the CDR3 is TGTGCCAGCAGTTTCCCTCTACAGACGGACCAACAGCCCCAGCATTTT. Its protein is CASSFPLQTDQQPQHF.

V gene TRBV13 combines with J gene TRBJ2-3; a weak D match, TRBD2 (7 bases). The CDR3 is 16 amino acids. V gave up 5 bases and J gave up 4 bases, with 19 bases separating them. CDR1 PRHDT and CDR2 FYEKMQ come from the germline V gene (reference sequence). CDR3 sequence: CASSPGRGAFADTQYF. In DNA, the CDR3 is TGTGCCAGCAGCCCCGGCCGGGGGGCCTTCGCAGATACGCAGTATTTT.

The chain employs TRBV27 and TRBJ2-6; TRBD1 might be the D (5 bases). Germline loops: CDR1 MNHEY, CDR2 SMNVEV (reference sequence). V lost 7 bases to trimming and J lost 0 bases, with 19 bases between them. The CDR3 is made up of 18 amino acids. The CDR3 DNA sequence: TGTGCCAGCACTAGGAAAGGGGCCGGATACTCTGGGGCCAACGTCCTGACTTTC. Its translation is CASTRKGAGYSGANVLTF.

The V gene is TRBV5-4, the J gene TRBJ2-7; 12 bases are shared with TRBD2. Germline V lookup: CDR1 SGHNT, CDR2 YYREEE (reference sequence). CDR3 size: 15 residues. V shed 0 bases and J 3 bases; nucleotides not matched to a gene: 1. This CDR3 is CASSLGLAGVYEQYF. The DNA of the CDR3 is TGTGCCAGCAGCTTGGGACTAGCGGGGGTCTACGAGCAGTACTTC.

V gene TRBV11-3 combines with J gene TRBJ1-4, with D possibly TRBD1 on 5 matching bases. V lost 9 bases and J 5 bases, leaving 22 bases between the germline ends. The CDR3 covers 16 residues. The germline V gene encodes CDR1 SGHNT and CDR2 YENEEA. The CDR3 loop is CARRPRGDHKNEKLFF. In DNA, the CDR3 is TGTGCCAGGCGCCCCCGGGGGGACCACAAGAATGAAAAACTGTTTTTT.

V and J are TRBV5-1 and TRBJ1-6; 7 bases align to TRBD1. Germline-derived CDR1 and CDR2 are SGHRS and YFSETQ. The ends lost 4 bases at V and 11 bases at J; junction bases unmatched: 3. CDR3 length equals 12 residues. The CDR3 DNA reads as TGCGCCAGCAGCAGGGGACAGCCACCCCTCCACTTT. Translating gives CASSRGQPPLHF.

The V call is TRBV5-1, the J call TRBJ1-1, with D perhaps TRBD1 (5 bases). CDR1 is SGHRS and CDR2 is YFSETQ in the germline V gene. V was shortened by 4 bases and J by 1 base, with 8 bases between the two germline ends. There are 13 residues in the CDR3. This CDR3 is CASSQGRNTEAFF. Here the CDR3 DNA reads TGCGCCAGCAGCCAGGGACGGAACACTGAAGCTTTCTTT.

The CDR3, as DNA: TGTGCCAGCAGTTTCAAGGGTGGGCTAGGACAAGAGACCCAGTACTTC. Encoded protein: CASSFKGGLGQETQYF. V gene TRBV28 combines with J gene TRBJ2-5, with D unclear. Germline CDR1 reads MDHEN; CDR2 reads SYDVKM. CDR3 size: 16 residues. V was trimmed by 3 bases and J by 2 bases, leaving 16 bases between them.

This clone showed up just a few times. V usage is TRBV28 and J usage is TRBJ1-1; D is possibly TRBD1 (5 bases). Trimming stripped 2 bases from V and 1 base from J, with 11 bases between. This CDR3 region has 15 residues. CDR1 MDHEN and CDR2 SYDVKM come from the germline V gene. In DNA, the CDR3 is TGTGCCAGCAGTTTAACGGGGGTGACGAACACTGAAGCTTTCTTT. Its protein is CASSLTGVTNTEAFF.

This chain connects TRBV5-1 to TRBJ2-7; perhaps TRBD2 as D (6 bases). Trimming removed 0 bases at V and 2 bases at J, with 12 bases between. Germline V lookup: CDR1 SGHRS, CDR2 YFSETQ. The CDR3 contains 15 residues. The CDR3 loop is CASSLGTNPTYEQYF. The CDR3 DNA reads TGCGCCAGCAGCTTGGGGACTAACCCGACCTACGAGCAGTACTTC.

The rearrangement links TRBV6-5 to TRBJ1-1, with D tentatively TRBD1 (5 bases). CDR1 and CDR2 from the germline V gene are MNHEY and SVGAGI. The V end lost 6 bases, the J end lost 5 bases, and 16 bases lay between the germline ends. The CDR3 spans 14 residues. The CDR3 DNA reads TGTGCCAGCAGCCAGGGCTTGGGGAATACTGAAGCTTTCTTT. It is translated as CASSQGLGNTEAFF.

This chain links TRBV4-1 with TRBJ1-1; D not resolved. CDR1 is MGHRA, CDR2 YSYEKL, per germline. This CDR3 is 11 amino acids long. Between the trimmed V and J ends, which lost 3 bases and 10 bases, there was a span of 9 bases. Here the CDR3 DNA reads TGCGCCAGCAGCCACGGGCCGGGAGCTTTCTTT. Amino acid sequence: CASSHGPGAFF.

The chain is built from TRBV19 and TRBJ2-7; D not certain. Per germline, CDR1 LNHDA and CDR2 SQIVND (reference sequence). The CDR3 spans 14 residues. V was pared by 3 bases and J by 2 bases, with 11 bases between. In DNA, the CDR3 is TGTGCCAGTAGTATCTCCTCCTCTACCTACGAGCAGTACTTC. It is translated as CASSISSSTYEQYF.

The V and J genes are TRBV7-6 and TRBJ2-7, with D perhaps TRBD2 (5 bases). Looked up from germline, CDR1 is SGHVS and CDR2 is FNYEAQ. The CDR3 is 12 residues long. V shed 0 bases and J shed 6 bases, with 6 bases lying between them. In nucleotides, the CDR3 is TGTGCCAGCAGCTTAGCCCGGGGCGAGCAGTACTTC. Encoded protein: CASSLARGEQYF.

Here the CDR3 DNA reads TGTGCCAGCAGTTTGGGGGGACATTCACCCCTCCACTTT. Its protein is CASSLGGHSPLHF. V gene TRBV27 combines with J gene TRBJ1-6, with a weak D call TRBD1 (5 bases). The V gene's germline CDR1 is MNHEY and CDR2 SMNVEV (reference sequence). This CDR3 region has 13 residues. Trimming removed 3 bases from V and 8 bases from J, with 8 bases in between.

The chain links TRBV7-9 to TRBJ1-3, with no clear D. V lost 8 bases, J lost 16 bases, and 18 bases lay in between. Germline CDR1 SEHNR, CDR2 FQNEAQ (reference sequence). The CDR3 spans 11 residues. The CDR3, as DNA: TGTGCCAGCTCCGAGAAGGGCCCTTTCTATTTT. Protein product: CASSEKGPFYF.

The rearrangement uses TRBV5-1 and TRBJ1-2; 8 nucleotides agree with TRBD1. The CDR3 runs 19 residues. Looked up from germline, CDR1 is SGHRS and CDR2 is YFSETQ. Trimming cost V 1 base and J 4 bases; bases outside gene matches: 18. As DNA, the CDR3 is TGCGCCAGCAGCTTGTGTTTTCTGAGCCGACAGGGGCGCTGCTATGGCTACACCTTC. Its protein is CASSLCFLSRQGRCYGYTF.